This is a list of T cell receptor beta chains from one sample in a study of T cell changes during pregnancy in multiple sclerosis. Some clones are missing from TCRdb's copy, which holds only in-frame ones; the method was immunoSEQ multiplex PCR. The table shows about 14,000 clones, with 83% occurring only once. The material sequenced was CD8+ T cells from peripheral blood mononuclear cells, taken after pregnancy. All receptors come from a female donor in good health, enrolled as a control in a pregnancy study. The CDR3 runs from the conserved cysteine through the conserved F or W. The order of the fields is D gene, V gene, clone size, J gene, CDR3 protein, CDR3 DNA. D genes are given only for firm matches. Expanded clones get a size class; other rows say once, few or many, or leave the size out.

-,TRBV6-4,-,TRBJ1-5,CASSGDSYQPQHF,TGTGCCAGCAGTGGTGACAGCTATCAGCCCCAGCATTTT
-,TRBV4-1,-,TRBJ2-7,CASSQGSGESYYEQYF,TGCGCCAGCAGCCAAGGATCCGGGGAAAGCTACTACGAGCAGTACTTC
-,TRBV11-2,-,TRBJ2-1,CASSPSRRNEQFF,TGTGCCAGCAGCCCCTCTAGAAGGAATGAGCAGTTCTTC
TRBD1,TRBV30,-,TRBJ1-5,CAWSVAAGGQPQHF,TGTGCCTGGAGTGTAGCGGCAGGGGGCCAGCCCCAGCATTTT
-,TRBV7-3,-,TRBJ1-1,CASSLWGVGTEAFF,TGTGCCAGCAGCTTATGGGGGGTGGGCACTGAAGCTTTCTTT
-,TRBV4-3,-,TRBJ1-2,CASGETGTYGYTF,TGCGCCAGCGGGGAAACAGGGACCTATGGCTACACCTTC
-,TRBV7-8,few,TRBJ2-7,CASSLVPGAYEQYF,TGTGCCAGCAGCTTAGTTCCAGGGGCCTACGAGCAGTACTTC
-,TRBV11-1,-,TRBJ2-7,CASSSNPGYGYEQYF,TGTGCCAGCAGCTCTAACCCCGGGTATGGCTACGAGCAGTACTTC
TRBD1,TRBV25-1,-,TRBJ1-1,CASSEWPGQGYTEAFF,TGTGCCAGCAGTGAATGGCCCGGACAGGGGTACACTGAAGCTTTCTTT
-,TRBV11-1,once,TRBJ2-7,CASSLRTGMGSSLEQYF,TGTGCCAGCAGCTTAAGGACCGGGATGGGTTCGTCCCTCGAGCAGTACTTC
TRBD1,TRBV6-1,-,TRBJ1-2,CASSYDRGGLYGYTF,TGTGCCAGCAGCTACGACAGGGGGGGGCTCTATGGCTACACCTTC
-,TRBV5-6,-,TRBJ2-7,CASSLAHHRDSEQYF,TGTGCCAGCAGCTTGGCCCACCACAGGGATTCCGAGCAGTACTTC
-,TRBV6-5,medium-sized,TRBJ1-1,CASSYLGQSEAFF,TGTGCCAGCAGTTACCTCGGACAGAGTGAAGCTTTCTTT
TRBD1,TRBV28,-,TRBJ1-3,CASSWTGFGNTIYF,TGTGCCAGCAGTTGGACAGGGTTTGGAAACACCATATATTTT
-,TRBV2,once,TRBJ1-2,CASRGGTANYGYTF,TGTGCCAGCAGGGGGGGAACAGCTAACTATGGCTACACCTTC
-,TRBV2,-,TRBJ1-4,CASMGRPNEKLFF,TGTGCCAGCATGGGCAGACCTAATGAAAAACTGTTTTTT
TRBD1,TRBV28,-,TRBJ1-2,CASSSYRGEYYGYTF,TGTGCCAGCAGTTCTTACAGGGGGGAATACTATGGCTACACCTTC
-,TRBV7-3,-,TRBJ2-1,CASSLTGSGEQFF,TGTGCCAGCAGCCTGACAGGATCTGGTGAGCAGTTCTTC
TRBD2,TRBV5-1,-,TRBJ2-5,CASSHAVDGRGKTQYF,TGCGCCAGCAGCCACGCGGTGGATGGGAGGGGAAAGACCCAGTACTTC
-,TRBV6-1,-,TRBJ1-1,CASSDEVTEAFF,TGTGCCAGCAGTGACGAGGTCACTGAAGCTTTCTTT
TRBD2,TRBV27,-,TRBJ2-1,CASSTSGRNEQFF,TGTGCCAGCAGTACTAGCGGGAGAAATGAGCAGTTCTTC
-,TRBV6-4,-,TRBJ2-3,CASSEKAASTDTQYF,TGTGCCAGCAGTGAGAAAGCGGCGAGCACAGATACGCAGTATTTT
TRBD1,TRBV5-1,-,TRBJ2-5,CASSLEGARETQYF,TGCGCCAGCAGCTTGGAGGGGGCTCGGGAGACCCAGTACTTC
TRBD1,TRBV27,-,TRBJ1-2,CASSLSTGGDGYTF,TGTGCCAGCAGTTTAAGCACAGGGGGCGATGGCTACACCTTC
-,TRBV7-9,-,TRBJ2-7,CASSLPGTHEQYF,TGTGCCAGCAGCTTGCCAGGGACACACGAGCAGTACTTC
-,TRBV6-4,-,TRBJ2-3,CASSAGADTDTQYF,TGTGCCAGCTCTGCGGGGGCAGACACAGATACGCAGTATTTT
-,TRBV7-9,-,TRBJ1-1,CASSPSGRSEAFF,TGTGCCAGCAGCCCCTCGGGTCGTAGTGAAGCTTTCTTT
TRBD1,TRBV7-9,once,TRBJ2-3,CASSRPGQGTDTQYF,TGTGCCAGCAGTAGACCGGGACAGGGAACAGATACGCAGTATTTT
-,TRBV6-4,-,TRBJ2-1,CASSEVPGQGANEQFF,TGTGCCAGCAGTGAGGTCCCGGGACAAGGTGCTAATGAGCAGTTCTTC
TRBD1,TRBV7-8,-,TRBJ1-1,CASSPRSDRHQTEAFF,TGTGCCAGCAGCCCCCGGTCGGACAGGCATCAGACTGAAGCTTTCTTT
TRBD1,TRBV28,-,TRBJ1-3,CASSSTRGRDTIYF,TGTGCCAGCAGTTCAACCAGGGGGCGCGACACCATATATTTT
-,TRBV6-4,many,TRBJ2-1,CASSDSQGSDEQFF,TGTGCCAGCAGTGACTCCCAGGGATCAGATGAGCAGTTCTTC
TRBD2,TRBV9,-,TRBJ2-1,CASSGRAGDNEQFF,TGTGCCAGCAGCGGGAGAGCGGGGGACAATGAGCAGTTCTTC
-,TRBV27,-,TRBJ1-5,CASSFLGQINQPQHF,TGTGCCAGCAGTTTTCTCGGACAGATCAATCAGCCCCAGCATTTT
-,TRBV6-6,-,TRBJ2-2,CASSYPSGNTGELFF,TGTGCCAGCAGTTACCCGAGCGGGAACACCGGGGAGCTGTTTTTT
TRBD1,TRBV5-6,-,TRBJ2-1,CASSLGDRVNEQFF,TGTGCCAGCAGCTTAGGGGACAGGGTGAATGAGCAGTTCTTC
-,TRBV19,-,TRBJ2-2,CASIKLSAGELFF,TGTGCCAGTATCAAGTTATCGGCCGGGGAGCTGTTTTTT
TRBD2,TRBV15,-,TRBJ2-3,CATSRAGGRAADTQYF,TGTGCCACCAGCAGAGCAGGCGGGAGGGCCGCAGATACGCAGTATTTT
-,TRBV6-6,-,TRBJ1-5,CASRRGEAQHF,TGTGCCAGCCGACGGGGGGAGGCCCAGCATTTT
TRBD2,TRBV6-4,-,TRBJ2-1,CASRATSGGSDEQFF,TGTGCCAGCAGAGCTACTAGCGGGGGAAGTGATGAGCAGTTCTTC
TRBD1,TRBV7-8,-,TRBJ2-1,CASRAGQGDYNEQFF,TGTGCCAGCAGGGCGGGACAGGGCGATTACAATGAGCAGTTCTTC
TRBD2,TRBV15,-,TRBJ2-1,CATSRTSGSRGEQFF,TGTGCCACCAGCAGGACTAGCGGGAGTCGGGGTGAGCAGTTCTTC
-,TRBV4-3,-,TRBJ2-7,CASSQDLGGDATYEQYF,TGCGCCAGCAGCCAAGATCTGGGGGGAGACGCGACCTACGAGCAGTACTTC